The 27 T cell receptor beta chains below all came from one sample that was sequenced in a study of T cells in Graves' hyperthyroidism and ophthalmopathy. RNA transcripts served as the template for amplifying TCR beta CDR3 regions. During a first-round RT-PCR of the TCR CDR3, the HTBI primer set was used. One entry per CDR3 protein, called by TCRdb with MiXCR from the multiplex PCR reads. This table holds more than 300,000 distinct CDR3 sequences, about 12% found once. Sequencing was done on a sample of blood. These receptors originate from a woman aged 18-30 years with Graves' hyperthyroidism.

This clonotype came up a few times. CDR3 in DNA: TGTGCCAGCAGCGTAGTTACCGGGGCCGGGGAGCTGTTTTTT. Translation: CASSVVTGAGELFF. The chain uses TRBV9 and TRBJ2-2; TRBD2 is a possible D gene (5 bases). Germline V CDR1 and CDR2: SGDLS, YYNGEE. This CDR3 comprises 14 residues. The V end was cut by 0 bases, the J end by 6 bases, with 9 bases between.

This clonotype was seen at least ten times. The chain recombines TRBV10-1 with TRBJ2-1, with TRBD2 matching over 8 bases. Germline assignment: CDR1 WNHNN and CDR2 SYGVQD (reference sequence). This CDR3 is 15 amino acids long. The trim removed 0 bases at V and 7 bases at J, leaving 5 bases unmatched. The chain's CDR3 is CASSESLAGRNEQFF. CDR3 bases: TGCGCCAGCAGTGAGTCTTTAGCGGGGCGTAATGAGCAGTTCTTC.

Many counts were recorded for this clonotype. Since a much larger clone is just one base distant, this may be a read error. The CDR3 sequence is CASSLGHTEAFF. As DNA, the CDR3 is TGTGCCAGCAGTTTGGGGCACACTGAAGCTTTCTTT. The rearrangement uses TRBV12-3 or TRBV12-4 and TRBJ1-1, with D possibly TRBD1 on 5 matching bases. Between the trimmed V and J ends, which lost 3 bases and 3 bases, there was a span of 5 bases. This CDR3 is 12 amino acids long.

The V gene is TRBV7-9, the J gene TRBJ2-3, with D tentatively TRBD2 (5 bases). The V gene lost 5 bases and the J gene lost 3 bases, with 15 bases spanning the gap. CDR1 is SEHNR, CDR2 FQNEAQ, per germline (reference sequence). The CDR3 extends over 15 amino acids. CDR3 loop: CASSPPGLGTDTQYF. CDR3 nucleotides: TGTGCCAGCAGCCCACCGGGATTAGGGACAGATACGCAGTATTTT.

The chain joins TRBV18 to TRBJ2-5; TRBD2 agrees at 8 bases. Germline V lookup: CDR1 KGHSH, CDR2 LQKENI. The trim removed 2 bases at V and 4 bases at J, leaving 3 bases unmatched. The CDR3 sequence is 14 residues long. The CDR3 protein is CASSPTSGGETQYF. As DNA, the CDR3 is TGTGCCAGCTCACCAACCAGCGGGGGAGAGACCCAGTACTTC.

This clonotype came up a few times. The CDR3 DNA sequence: TGTGCCAGCAGTTTACGGGCTAGGGCGGTAGCTCGTTACGAGCAGTACTTC. It yields the protein CASSLRARAVARYEQYF. V gene TRBV27 combines with J gene TRBJ2-7, with unresolved D. The CDR3 runs to 17 residues. Trimming cost V 2 bases and J 4 bases, with 21 bases left between them. In germline, CDR1 is MNHEY, CDR2 SMNVEV (reference sequence).

This clonotype was counted at least ten times. The CDR3, as DNA: TGCGCCAGCAGCTTGGCCGGGGATGTTCAGCTTGAGCAGTTCTTC. Amino acids: CASSLAGDVQLEQFF. V is TRBV5-1 and J is TRBJ2-1, with D possibly being TRBD2 (5 bases). The CDR3 length is 15 residues. Germline V gene sequence: CDR1 SGHRS, CDR2 YFSETQ. The V end lost 0 bases, the J end lost 9 bases, and 16 bases lay between the germline ends.

This clonotype was picked up many times. The chain has TRBV28 and TRBJ2-1; the match to TRBD2 covers 7 bases. The CDR3 loop spans 17 amino acids. CDR1 is MDHEN, CDR2 SYDVKM, per germline. V was pared by 1 base and J by 8 bases, with 14 bases of the junction left unmatched. Written as DNA, the CDR3 is TGTGCCAGCAGTTTATCCACTAGCGCGGGAAAAGAGGATGAGCAGTTCTTC. Its translation: CASSLSTSAGKEDEQFF. The full variable domain, rest sourced from reference TRBV28 and TRBJ2-1, is DVKVTQSSRYLVKRTGEKVFLECVQDMDHENMFWYRQDPGLGLRLIYFSYDVKMKEKGDIPEGYSVSREKKERFSLILESASTNQTSMYLCASSLSTSAGKEDEQFFGPGTRLTVL.

The chain joins TRBV5-1 to TRBJ1-4; perhaps TRBD1 as D (5 bases). This CDR3 region has 15 residues. V lost 4 bases to trimming and J lost 7 bases, with 17 bases between them. CDR1 is SGHRS and CDR2 is YFSETQ in the germline V gene. The chain's CDR3 is CASSLRPLGGEKLFF. CDR3 bases: TGCGCCAGCAGCCTCAGACCTCTCGGGGGTGAAAAACTGTTTTTT.

This clonotype was picked up many times. This rearrangement joins TRBV6-6 to TRBJ2-7; TRBD1 is a possible D gene (5 bases). The length of the CDR3 is 13 residues. Germline V gene data show CDR1 as MNHNY and CDR2 as SVGAGI (reference sequence). V lost 0 bases and J lost 3, with 6 bases in between. The chain's CDR3 is CASSYSDIYEQYF. CDR3 in DNA: TGTGCCAGCAGTTACTCGGACATCTACGAGCAGTACTTC.

This clonotype turned up a few times. V usage is TRBV6-1 and J usage is TRBJ1-5; 7 bases line up with TRBD1. V shed 6 bases, J shed 6 bases, and the junction held 11 bases outside the gene matches. The germline gives CDR1 MNHNS, CDR2 SASEGT. CDR3 size: 15 residues. CDR3 in amino acids: CASSLQEGARQPQHF. The CDR3 nucleotides read TGTGCCAGCAGCTTGCAGGAGGGGGCACGTCAGCCCCAGCATTTT.

For this clonotype: A much larger clone lies a single base off, so this may be a read error. The chain carries TRBV18 and TRBJ1-4; no definite D call. The V gene lost 1 base and the J gene lost 8 bases, with 11 bases spanning the gap. CDR1 is KGHSH, CDR2 LQKENI, per germline. The CDR3 has 14 residues. The CDR3 nucleotides read TGTGCCAGCTCACCACAACAGCTTACAGAAAAACTGTTTTTT. The encoded protein is CASSPQQLTEKLFF.

This clonotype was counted ten times or more. This sequence joins TRBV3-1 and TRBJ1-6; D remains unclear. V was pared by 4 bases and J by 10 bases, with 14 bases between. CDR1 is LGHDT and CDR2 is YNNKEL in the germline V gene (reference sequence). This CDR3 is 14 amino acids long. DNA for the CDR3: TGTGCCAGCAGCCCTAGAGGAGGAGACTCACCCCTCCACTTT. Amino acids: CASSPRGGDSPLHF.

Comment on this clonotype: With a much larger clone just one base away, this may be a read error. This CDR3 fails to terminate in the conserved phenylalanine or tryptophan, so it likely reflects a read error. The rearrangement joins TRBV9 to TRBJ2-7; 11 bases map to TRBD1. Germline CDR1 SGDLS, CDR2 YYNGEE. V lost 3 bases to trimming and J lost 5 bases; unmatched junction nucleotides: 7. The CDR3 is made up of 15 amino acids. The CDR3 is CASSGGTGGINEQYL. The CDR3 DNA sequence: TGTGCCAGCAGCGGCGGGACAGGGGGGATCAACGAGCAGTACCTC.

This clonotype was seen repeatedly, ten times or more. This chain joins TRBV20-1 and TRBJ2-7; TRBD1 is a possible D gene (5 bases). This CDR3 comprises 16 residues. Trimming cost V 2 bases and J 1 base, with 18 bases left between them. In germline, CDR1 is DFQATT, CDR2 SNEGSKA (reference sequence). The CDR3, as DNA: TGCAGTGCTAGATCGTTGGGTTGGGGCCATTCCTACGAGCAGTACTTC. Its translation is CSARSLGWGHSYEQYF.

In its sample, this clonotype was seen many times. V gene TRBV7-9 combines with J gene TRBJ2-3; D is perhaps TRBD1 (5 bases). Germline V CDR1 and CDR2: SEHNR, FQNEAQ (reference sequence). V was clipped by 5 bases and J by 0 bases, with 15 bases between them. The CDR3 totals 16 residues. The CDR3 DNA reads as TGTGCCAGCAGCGGCCTGGGGCGAGCTAGCACAGATACGCAGTATTTT. This gives the protein CASSGLGRASTDTQYF.

In its sample, this clonotype was seen many times. J is TRBJ2-5 and V is TRBV12-3 or TRBV12-4, with unresolved D. The CDR3 contains 12 residues. The V and J ends lost 3 bases and 5 bases respectively, with 7 bases between them. The CDR3: CASSFRRETQYF. As DNA, the CDR3 is TGTGCCAGCAGTTTTCGGCGGGAGACCCAGTACTTC.

This clonotype appeared many times. The CDR3 nucleotides read TGTGCCAGCACCTTCGGACAGGGCCCACAAGAGACCCAGTACTTC. Its protein is CASTFGQGPQETQYF. This chain joins TRBV3-1 and TRBJ2-5; 8 bases line up with TRBD1. The V segment lost 7 bases and the J segment 2 bases; nucleotides outside the gene matches: 9. The CDR3 loop spans 15 amino acids. Per the germline V gene, CDR1 is LGHDT and CDR2 is YNNKEL (reference sequence).

This clonotype came up a few times. The chain is built from TRBV4-1 and TRBJ2-5; tentatively, D is TRBD1 (7 bases). The CDR3 has 15 amino acids. Deletions cut 5 bases from V and 5 bases from J, with 18 bases between. Germline-derived CDR1 and CDR2 are MGHRA and YSYEKL. The CDR3 protein is CASSGIPGGRETQYF. In DNA, the CDR3 is TGCGCCAGCAGCGGGATCCCAGGGGGGCGGGAGACCCAGTACTTC.

Remarks on this clonotype: At one end, the junction sequence differs from germline, possibly due to a read error. The rearrangement links TRBV7-3 to TRBJ1-1; unclear D gene. This CDR3 is built from 13 residues. The germline V gene has CDR1 SGHTA and CDR2 FQGTGA. The CDR3 spells CASSLSENTEALF. CDR3 DNA: TGTGCCAGCAGCTTATCCGAGAACACTGAAGCTCTCTTT.

This clonotype was recorded at least ten times. The CDR3 DNA reads as TGCAGTGCGTCCAGACTTGGGGAAGGGGGGGAGCAGTACTTC. This gives the protein CSASRLGEGGEQYF. The chain couples TRBV20-1 to TRBJ2-7; tentatively, D is TRBD1 or TRBD2 (6 bases each). Germline V gene sequence: CDR1 DFQATT, CDR2 SNEGSKA (reference sequence). V was trimmed by 6 bases and J by 7 bases, leaving 22 bases between them. The CDR3 consists of 14 residues.

V usage is TRBV9 and J usage is TRBJ2-7; 7 nucleotides align to TRBD2. V dropped 0 bases and J dropped 3; count of bases not matched to a gene: 6. The CDR3 loop spans 15 amino acids. Germline assignment: CDR1 SGDLS and CDR2 YYNGEE. In DNA form, the CDR3 reads TGTGCCAGCAGCGTAGATCCTAGCGGCCTCTACGAGCAGTACTTC. This sequence encodes CASSVDPSGLYEQYF.

This clonotype came up many times. The V call is TRBV5-6, the J call TRBJ2-2, with a possible D match to TRBD1 (6 bases). From germline, CDR1 is SGHDT and CDR2 YYEEEE. The CDR3 is made up of 13 amino acids. With 1 base removed from V and 6 bases from J, the gap between germline ends came to 7 bases. The CDR3 here is CASSLTGPGELFF. The CDR3 nucleotides are TGTGCCAGCAGCTTGACAGGGCCCGGGGAGCTGTTTTTT.

This clonotype was seen a few times. This chain uses TRBV27 with TRBJ1-4, with D uncertain. The CDR3 spans 15 residues. Germline CDR1 MNHEY, CDR2 SMNVEV (reference sequence). The ends were cut back, 6 bases at V and 1 base at J, with 12 bases in the middle. Written as DNA, the CDR3 is TGTGCCAGCAGGCTCCGCCGGGGAACTAATGAAAAACTGTTTTTT. Translation: CASRLRRGTNEKLFF.

This clonotype was counted many times. V and J are TRBV12-3 or TRBV12-4 and TRBJ1-3; TRBD1 aligns across 9 bases. V lost 6 bases, J lost 3 bases, and 12 bases stayed unmatched. This CDR3 contains 17 residues. CDR3 bases: TGTGCCAGCAGCCCTTTCGACACAGGGGGCATTGGAAACACCATATATTTT. Translating it yields CASSPFDTGGIGNTIYF.

This clonotype was seen many times. The chain carries TRBV20-1 and TRBJ1-6, with TRBD1 matching 9 bases. Per germline, CDR1 DFQATT and CDR2 SNEGSKA (reference sequence). V lost 3 bases, J lost 6 bases, and 6 bases stayed unmatched. The CDR3 runs 15 residues. DNA for the CDR3: TGCAGTGCTAGCGAACGACAGGGGGGTAATTCACCCCTCCACTTT. Protein sequence: CSASERQGGNSPLHF.

This clonotype has ten or more counts. The rearrangement links TRBV20-1 to TRBJ2-1, with D perhaps being TRBD1 or TRBD2 (5 bases each). The CDR3 has 14 amino acids. Deletions cut 2 bases from V and 12 bases from J, with 20 bases between. Germline CDR1 reads DFQATT; CDR2 reads SNEGSKA (reference sequence). CDR3 sequence (DNA): TGCAGTGCTAGAATCCCGGAGAGTAGGGACGCGCAGTTCTTC. Protein product: CSARIPESRDAQFF.